This T cell receptor (beta chain) was profiled in a study of blood T cell repertoires in COVID-19. About the research overall: PBMCs, B-cell-depleted T cells, or T cells provided the cDNA or gDNA that made up the material.

Germline V gene lookup returns CDR1 SEHNR and CDR2 FQNEAQ (reference sequence). CDR3 length: 15 residues. Trimming took off 5 bases at V and 10 bases at J, with 23 bases between the two ends. In the authors' workflow: Estimation of nucleated cell counts was performed using reference gene primer amplification. This table comes from immunoSEQ multiplex PCR, and its TCRdb copy is limited to in-frame clones, with some not included. V, J and clone size were drawn from that table, and D and trimming were deduced from the DNA. The sample has fewer than 350,000 clones; almost 85% are singletons. The chain links TRBV7-9 to TRBJ1-2; no definite D call. The source of this sequence is a human donor in a cohort sampled during active COVID-19. Source material: peripheral blood. This CDR3 reads CASSPRGEGQSSYTF. The CDR3 region has the DNA TGTGCCAGCAGCCCCCGCGGTGAGGGTCAGTCGTCCTACACCTTC.